Presented here are 19 T cell receptor beta chains from one specimen sequenced in a study of Tregs in tolerant kidney transplant recipients. Sequenced by immunoSEQ multiplex PCR; TCRdb stores in-frame clones only, minus some. The sample table sets out approximately 50,000 clones. The sample here was CD4+ T cells from blood, taken before the transplant. The receptors stem from a human donor who received a combined kidney and bone marrow transplant.

Regarding this clone: The read terminates 3 residues ahead of where the CDR3 ends, so the germline J gene completes it. V gene TRBV30 combines with J gene TRBJ1-3, with D unclear. The CDR3 has 12 residues. CDR1 and CDR2 (germline): GTSNPN, SVGIG (reference sequence). V was shortened by 1 base and J by 6 bases, with 7 bases between the two germline ends. The DNA read from the CDR3 is TGTGCCTGGAGTGACAGCTTAAACACC. Protein: CAWSDSLNT. The entire CDR3 sequence reads CAWSDSLNTIYF. Variable domain in full (rest from reference TRBV30 and TRBJ1-3): SQTIHQWPATLVQPVGSPLSLECTVEGTSNPNLYWYRQAAGRGLQLLFYSVGIGQISSEVPQNLSASRPQDRQFILSSKKLLLSDSGFYLCAWSDSLNTIYFGEGSWLTVV.

Comment on this clone: Read sequence stops 3 residues before the CDR3 end, and the germline J gene provides the missing end. The J gene is TRBJ1-5, the V gene TRBV2, with TRBD1 identical over 8 bases. The germline V gene has CDR1 SNHLY and CDR2 FYNNEI. This CDR3 region has 15 residues. Trimming at V came to 5 bases and at J to 2 bases, leaving 5 bases not matched to a gene. The CDR3 sequence is CASSSRGRGNQPQHF. The part of the CDR3 DNA that was read is TGTGCCAGCAGTTCCAGGGGGCGCGGCAATCAGCCC.

Concerning this clone: Read data end 3 residues before the CDR3 end; the end is taken from the germline J gene. The chain has TRBV20-1 and TRBJ2-5; D not resolved. Germline loops: CDR1 DFQATT, CDR2 SNEGSKA (reference sequence). The length of the CDR3 is 15 residues. V gave up 6 bases and J gave up 2 bases, with 19 bases separating them. The CDR3 spells CSAPKARLGQETQYF. CDR3 DNA, as far as it was read: TGCAGTGCCCCCAAAGCTAGGCTAGGTCAAGAGACC.

On this clone itself: Sequencing ends 3 residues short of the CDR3 end; the germline J gene provides the rest. This sequence joins TRBV19 and TRBJ2-7, with TRBD2 identical over 10 bases. The germline V gene encodes CDR1 LNHDA and CDR2 SQIVND (reference sequence). J gave up 2 bases and V 6 bases, and 7 bases lay outside the gene matches. The CDR3 extends over 15 amino acids. The CDR3 loop is CASRTSGPGAYEQYF. The CDR3 DNA, read in part, is TGTGCCAGTAGGACTAGCGGGCCCGGAGCCTACGAG.

The part of the CDR3 DNA that was read is TGTGCCAGCTCACCGGTAGCGACTTCCTATAATTCACCC. Translating it yields CASSPVATSYNSP. From start to end, the CDR3 is CASSPVATSYNSPLHF. The chain links TRBV18 to TRBJ1-6, with D hard to call. The read comes to an end 3 residues before the CDR3 does, leaving the germline J gene to fill in the end. There are 16 residues in the CDR3. CDR1 and CDR2 (germline): KGHSH, LQKENI. Trimming left V 3 bases short and J 1 base short, with 10 bases between.

Regarding this clone: The CDR3 end lies 3 residues beyond the end of the read and is filled in from the germline J gene. The chain combines TRBV5-1 with TRBJ2-2, with a weak D call TRBD2 (6 bases). Trimming cost V 3 bases and J 5 bases, with 11 bases left between them. The CDR3 extends over 14 amino acids. Per the germline V gene, CDR1 is SGHRS and CDR2 is YFSETQ. The CDR3 spells CASSSPGRTGELFF. The sequenced part of the CDR3 DNA is TGCGCCAGCAGCTCCCCGGGGAGGACCGGGGAG. The full variable domain, with the rest looked up from reference TRBV5-1 and TRBJ2-2, is KAGVTQTPRYLIKTRGQQVTLSCSPISGHRSVSWYQQTPGQGLQFLFEYFSETQRNKGNFPGRFSGRQFSNSRSEMNVSTLELGDSALYLCASSSPGRTGELFFGEGSRLTVL.

Remarks on this clone: The read ends 3 residues shy of where the CDR3 ends; the end is completed using the germline J gene. The V and J genes are TRBV7-9 and TRBJ1-2; tentatively, D is TRBD1 (5 bases). Germline-derived CDR1 and CDR2 are SEHNR and FQNEAQ (reference sequence). The CDR3 has 15 amino acids. Trimming took 5 bases from V and 0 from J, leaving 13 bases between them. CDR3 DNA (partial): TGTGCCAGCAGCACTAAAGGGGCCTCTAACTATGGC. Residues: CASSTKGASNYG. Given in full, the CDR3 is CASSTKGASNYGYTF. The variable domain in full, completed from reference TRBV7-9 and TRBJ1-2, reads DTGVSQNPRHKITKRGQNVTFRCDPISEHNRLYWYRQTLGQGPEFLTYFQNEAQLEKSRLLSDRFSAERPKGSFSTLEIQRTEQGDSAMYLCASSTKGASNYGYTFGSGTRLTVV.

To note about this clone: With the read ending 3 residues before the CDR3 end, the germline J gene is used to fill in that end. The J gene is TRBJ1-2, the V gene TRBV28; D possibly corresponds to TRBD1 (5 bases). CDR3 length: 13 residues. The germline V gene has CDR1 MDHEN and CDR2 SYDVKM. Trimming stripped 10 bases from V and 5 bases from J, with 17 bases between. CDR3 DNA, as far as it was read: TGTGCCATCCGAGGGCAGGGTTTATATGGC. It encodes CAIRGQGLYG. The whole CDR3 sequence reads CAIRGQGLYGYTF.

As concerns this clone: The CDR3 end lies 3 residues beyond the end of the read and is filled in from the germline J gene. The chain links TRBV7-6 to TRBJ2-5; D not certain. The CDR3 runs 13 residues. Germline CDR1 and CDR2: SGHVS and FNYEAQ. V lost 0 bases, J lost 1 base, and 3 bases lay in between. The sequenced CDR3 bases are TGTGCCAGCAGCTTAGCCGTCCAAGAGACC. Translation: CASSLAVQET. In full, the CDR3 reads CASSLAVQETQYF.

As to this clone: Coverage ceases 3 residues before the CDR3 finishes, and the germline J gene fills in the end. The chain combines TRBV18 with TRBJ1-1; the D is unclear. Trimming removed 6 bases from V and 4 bases from J, with 12 bases in between. The germline V gene encodes CDR1 KGHSH and CDR2 LQKENI. The CDR3 sequence is 13 residues long. The CDR3 loop reads CASSSPTGTEAFF. CDR3 bases read: TGTGCCAGCTCCTCCCCGACGGGCACTGAA.

Incomplete CDR3 DNA: TGTGCCAGCAGCTTAGGGCCCTTTGGGACAGGGGACTCGAGCTCCTACGAG. Translated, it gives CASSLGPFGTGDSSSYE. The whole CDR3 sequence reads CASSLGPFGTGDSSSYEQYF. V gene TRBV13 combines with J gene TRBJ2-7, with 10 bases identical to TRBD1. The read terminates 3 residues before the CDR3 end, so the remaining end is supplied by the germline J gene. Germline V gene data show CDR1 as PRHDT and CDR2 as FYEKMQ (reference sequence). The trim removed 0 bases at V and 0 bases at J, leaving 14 bases unmatched. The CDR3 loop spans 20 amino acids. Variable domain in full (rest from reference TRBV13 and TRBJ2-7): AAGVIQSPRHLIKEKRETATLKCYPIPRHDTVYWYQQGPGQDPQFLISFYEKMQSDKGSIPDRFSAQQFSDYHSELNMSSLELGDSALYFCASSLGPFGTGDSSSYEQYFGPGTRLTVT.

For this clone: The observed sequence ends 3 residues before the CDR3 terminus, with the missing tail filled in from the germline J gene. The chain recombines TRBV11-2 with TRBJ2-5, with a weak D call TRBD1 (6 bases). The CDR3 covers 14 residues. Germline V gives CDR1 SGHAT, CDR2 FQNNGV. Trimming removed 4 bases at V and 2 bases at J, with 11 bases between. Incomplete CDR3 DNA: TGTGCCAGCAGCTACCGGACAGTTCAAGAGACC. It specifies CASSYRTVQET. The whole CDR3 protein is CASSYRTVQETQYF.

CDR3 DNA (partial): TGTGCCAGCAGCTTAGGGTCCGGTAATTCACCC. This encodes CASSLGSGNSP. The whole CDR3 sequence reads CASSLGSGNSPLHF. The chain links TRBV7-2 to TRBJ1-6; D remains unclear. The CDR3 end falls 3 residues outside the read, so it is completed with the germline J gene. V lost 1 base and J lost 6, with 7 bases in between. Germline-derived CDR1 and CDR2 are SGHTA and FQGNSA. The CDR3 contains 14 residues. Full variable domain (missing parts from reference TRBV7-2 and TRBJ1-6): GAGVSQSPSNKVTEKGKDVELRCDPISGHTALYWYRQSLGQGLEFLIYFQGNSAPDKSGLPSDRFSAERTGGSVSTLTIQRTQQEDSAVYLCASSLGSGNSPLHFGNGTRLTVT.

In regard to this clone: The observed sequence ends 3 residues before the CDR3 terminus, with the missing tail filled in from the germline J gene. The chain links TRBV7-2 to TRBJ1-1; D is ambiguous. The CDR3 has 14 amino acids. Per germline, CDR1 SGHTA and CDR2 FQGNSA. V dropped 5 bases and J dropped 0 bases, with 10 bases sitting between them. CDR3 bases read: TGTGCCAGCAGCCTGTCGCGGATGAACACTGAA. This translates into CASSLSRMNTE. In full, the CDR3 reads CASSLSRMNTEAFF.

Remarks on this clone: The CDR3 end falls 3 residues outside the read, so it is completed with the germline J gene. The rearrangement links TRBV7-9 to TRBJ1-1; D is unresolved. Trimming pared 1 base from V and 0 bases from J, leaving 9 bases between. CDR1 SEHNR and CDR2 FQNEAQ come from the germline V gene (reference sequence). This CDR3 comprises 15 residues. Incomplete CDR3 DNA: TGTGCCAGCAGCTTAGGCCAGGTCATGAACACTGAA. Translated: CASSLGQVMNTE. The complete CDR3 protein is CASSLGQVMNTEAFF. Variable domain in full (rest from reference TRBV7-9 and TRBJ1-1): DTGVSQNPRHKITKRGQNVTFRCDPISEHNRLYWYRQTLGQGPEFLTYFQNEAQLEKSRLLSDRFSAERPKGSFSTLEIQRTEQGDSAMYLCASSLGQVMNTEAFFGQGTRLTVV.

Remarks on this clone: The missing CDR3 end, 3 residues past where the read stops, is filled in from the germline J gene. The chain employs TRBV5-1 and TRBJ2-2, with D uncertain. Germline V gene lookup returns CDR1 SGHRS and CDR2 YFSETQ. This CDR3 is 15 amino acids long. V shed 3 bases and J shed 4 bases, with 13 bases lying between them. CDR3 protein: CASSSTSSLTGELFF. CDR3 bases read: TGCGCCAGCAGCTCTACCTCATCTCTCACCGGGGAG.

To note about this clone: Coverage ceases 3 residues before the CDR3 finishes, and the germline J gene fills in the end. The chain couples TRBV5-6 to TRBJ1-6; D remains ambiguous. Germline-derived CDR1 and CDR2 are SGHDT and YYEEEE. The CDR3 has 13 residues. Trimming removed 0 bases at V and 9 bases at J, with 7 bases between. The CDR3 protein is CASSLAAVSPLHF. The covered CDR3 bases are TGTGCCAGCAGCTTGGCGGCGGTTTCACCC. Based on the CDR3 plus reference TRBV5-6 and TRBJ1-6, the full variable domain is DAGVTQSPTHLIKTRGQQVTLRCSPKSGHDTVSWYQQALGQGPQFIFQYYEEEERQRGNFPDRFSGHQFPNYSSELNVNALLLGDSALYLCASSLAAVSPLHFGNGTRLTVT.

About this clone itself: With the read ending 3 residues before the CDR3 end, the germline J gene is used to fill in that end. The genes are TRBV6-2 or TRBV6-3 and TRBJ2-7; a weak D match, TRBD1 (6 bases). From germline, CDR1 is MNHEY and CDR2 SVGEGT. The CDR3 sequence is 15 residues long. V lost 10 bases and J 0 bases, leaving 19 bases between the germline ends. The CDR3 spells CATTTGTSGSYEQYF. CDR3 bases read: TGTGCCACGACAACCGGGACAAGTGGCTCCTACGAG.

For this clone: The read terminates 3 residues before the CDR3 end, so the remaining end is supplied by the germline J gene. This chain links TRBV7-8 with TRBJ2-3; D is perhaps TRBD2 (6 bases). Germline V gene data show CDR1 as SGHVS and CDR2 as FQNEAQ. Trimming cost V 8 bases and J 0 bases, with 12 bases left between them. The CDR3 spans 14 residues. The CDR3 bases that were read are TGTGCCAGCCGGGACTTCCCGAGCACAGATACG. This translates into CASRDFPSTDT. The complete CDR3 reads CASRDFPSTDTQYF. The full variable domain, in which reference TRBV7-8 and TRBJ2-3 provide the parts outside the CDR3, is GAGVSQSPRYKVAKRGQDVALRCDPISGHVSLFWYQQALGQGPEFLTYFQNEAQLDKSGLPSDRFFAERPEGSVSTLKIQRTQQEDSAVYLCASRDFPSTDTQYFGPGTRLTVL.